These T cell receptor beta chains were read from a single sample in a study of blood T cell repertoires in COVID-19. Data came from immunoSEQ multiplex PCR; TCRdb stores just in-frame clones and leaves some out. In the table there are tens of thousands of clones, 82% of which are singletons. Sequencing used peripheral blood. Receptor source: a human donor in a cohort sampled during active COVID-19. The CDR3 runs from the conserved cysteine through the conserved F or W. A D gene is named only where the DNA matches it firmly. For some rows the clone size is stated as once, few or many, or as a class when expanded; others skip it.

length | D | J | V | size | DNA | CDR3
16 | TRBD2 | TRBJ2-5 | TRBV30 | . | TGTGCCTGGAGTGTAGGGCAAGCGGGGGCCCAAGAGACCCAGTACTTC | CAWSVGQAGAQETQYF
13 | . | TRBJ2-7 | TRBV11-3 | . | TGTGCCAGCAGCTTAAACAGGGCCTACGAGCAGTACTTC | CASSLNRAYEQYF
13 | . | TRBJ1-1 | TRBV9 | . | TGTGCCAGCATTACGAGGGCGGACTCTGAAGCTTTCTTT | CASITRADSEAFF
14 | TRBD1 | TRBJ2-5 | TRBV5-1 | . | TGCGCCAGCAGCTTGGTCCCAGGGGGTGAGACCCAGTACTTC | CASSLVPGGETQYF
15 | . | TRBJ1-5 | TRBV2 | . | TGTGCCAGCAGACGGGAAGGGGCGCGGGGTCAGCCCCAGCATTTT | CASRREGARGQPQHF
14 | . | TRBJ1-1 | TRBV5-4 | . | TGTGCCAGCAGCCCGGACAGAGTGAACACTGAAGCTTTCTTT | CASSPDRVNTEAFF
13 | TRBD2 | TRBJ2-7 | TRBV7-2 | . | TGTGCCAGCAGCTTCTCTAGCGGATCCGAGCAGTACTTC | CASSFSSGSEQYF
13 | . | TRBJ1-2 | TRBV5-4 | once | TGTGCCAGCAGCTTGAGACACAACTATGGCTACACCTTC | CASSLRHNYGYTF
14 | . | TRBJ2-7 | TRBV10-2 | few | TGCGCCAGCAGTGGTCGGCAGGGAGGCCACGAGCAGTACTTC | CASSGRQGGHEQYF
14 | TRBD1 | TRBJ2-7 | TRBV11-2 | . | TGTGCCAGCAGCTGGACAGGGGCAGAGGGCGAGCAGTACTTC | CASSWTGAEGEQYF
15 | . | TRBJ1-3 | TRBV19 | . | TGTGCCAGTTGGGCCACCCCGAGCTCTGGAAACACCATATATTTT | CASWATPSSGNTIYF
16 | TRBD1 | TRBJ1-1 | TRBV5-1 | . | TGCGCCAGCAGCGATATGCGCCGGGACAGGTACACTGAAGCTTTCTTT | CASSDMRRDRYTEAFF
14 | . | TRBJ1-1 | TRBV5-1 | . | TGCGCCAGCAGCACACACGGGGGGAACACTGAAGCTTTCTTT | CASSTHGGNTEAFF
13 | TRBD1 | TRBJ1-2 | TRBV19 | . | TGTGCCAGTAGAGGGACAGCGAAATATGGCTACACCTTC | CASRGTAKYGYTF
14 | . | TRBJ1-2 | TRBV5-1 | . | TGCGCCAGCAGGTCCACTCAGGCGCACTATGGCTACACCTTC | CASRSTQAHYGYTF
15 | TRBD2 | TRBJ2-7 | TRBV19 | . | TGTGCCAGTAGCAACGCGGGGGGGAGCTCCTACGAGCAGTACTTC | CASSNAGGSSYEQYF
16 | . | TRBJ1-2 | TRBV19 | . | TGTGCCAGTAGTACGCCCCGGAGAGGATTCGCGGATGGCTACACCTTC | CASSTPRRGFADGYTF
12 | TRBD2 | TRBJ2-3 | TRBV24-1 | . | TGTGCCACCAGTGAACGGGGGGGTACGCAGTATTTT | CATSERGGTQYF
15 | TRBD1 | TRBJ2-2 | TRBV11-3 | . | TGTGCCAGCAGCGGTCGGGACAGGGGGCCTGGGGAGCTGTTTTTT | CASSGRDRGPGELFF
14 | . | TRBJ1-1 | TRBV11-2 | . | TGTGCCAGCAGCTTAGGAAGGGGGGGCACTGAAGCTTTCTTT | CASSLGRGGTEAFF
15 | . | TRBJ1-1 | TRBV7-9 | . | TGTGCCAGCAGTCACATGACAGCTCTGAACACTGAAGCTTTCTTT | CASSHMTALNTEAFF